Each of the 20 T cell receptor beta chains below was sequenced from the same sample in a study of blood T cells in healthy people across ages. Primed by a sample-barcoded 5' primer and a J-beta primer mix, a second PCR proceeded for about 6 to 11 cycles. TCRdb ran MiXCR on the 5' RACE reads and lists one entry per CDR3 protein. The sample holds approximately 360,000 distinct CDR3 sequences; 45% to 60% are singletons and the top ten take 45% to 60%. Sequenced: blood. These receptors originate from a man aged 55-75 years in good health.

The V call is TRBV18, the J call TRBJ2-7; 10 nucleotides match TRBD1. Germline CDR1 and CDR2: KGHSH and LQKENI. V lost 3 bases and J lost 1; bases outside the gene matches: 6. The CDR3 runs 16 residues. The CDR3 spells CASSPLVGQGSYEQYF. CDR3 DNA sequence: TGTGCCAGCTCACCCCTGGTGGGACAGGGGTCCTACGAGCAGTACTTC.

The chain employs TRBV7-9 and TRBJ2-7; no firm D call. The ends were cut back, 1 base at V and 9 bases at J, with 10 bases in the middle. This CDR3 region has 12 residues. CDR1 and CDR2 (germline): SEHNR, FQNEAQ (reference sequence). CDR3 residues: CASSLVAATQYF. The CDR3 bases are TGTGCCAGCAGCTTAGTGGCGGCCACGCAGTACTTC. The entire variable domain, with the rest obtained from reference TRBV7-9 and TRBJ2-7, is as follows: DTGVSQNPRHKITKRGQNVTFRCDPISEHNRLYWYRQTLGQGPEFLTYFQNEAQLEKSRLLSDRFSAERPKGSFSTLEIQRTEQGDSAMYLCASSLVAATQYFGPGTRLTVT.

The chain uses TRBV7-9 and TRBJ2-6; 10 nucleotides align to TRBD1. V trimming: 1 base; J trimming: 0 bases; junction bases outside the gene matches: 9. The CDR3 contains 20 residues. Germline CDR1 SEHNR, CDR2 FQNEAQ (reference sequence). CDR3 nucleotides: TGTGCCAGCAGCTTAGAGGTTGGGACAGGGGCGGGCTCTGGGGCCAACGTCCTGACTTTC. Its translation: CASSLEVGTGAGSGANVLTF.

The chain links TRBV5-1 to TRBJ2-5; D may be TRBD2 (5 bases). V shed 0 bases and J shed 5 bases, with 11 bases lying between them. The CDR3 is 14 residues long. In germline, CDR1 is SGHRS, CDR2 YFSETQ. CDR3 sequence reads: CASSLAIARETQYF. The CDR3 nucleotides read TGCGCCAGCAGCTTGGCCATAGCGAGGGAGACCCAGTACTTC.

Concerning this clonotype itself: A clone one base away is much larger, so this may be a read error. V and J are TRBV20-1 and TRBJ2-3; 8 bases align to TRBD2. Germline assignment: CDR1 DFQATT and CDR2 SNEGSKA (reference sequence). The CDR3 has 16 residues. V lost 4 bases and J lost 2; bases outside the gene matches: 11. This CDR3 is CSATNQAGAYTDTQYF. The CDR3 bases are TGCAGTGCTACTAATCAAGCGGGGGCATACACAGATACGCAGTATTTT.

This clonotype was counted a single time. This chain connects TRBV9 to TRBJ2-3, with D maybe TRBD1 (5 bases). The germline V and J ends were trimmed by 3 bases and 3 bases, with 14 bases remaining between them. CDR3 length equals 15 residues. Germline V gene sequence: CDR1 SGDLS, CDR2 YYNGEE. CDR3 sequence: CASSAVGLPTDTQYF. For the CDR3, the DNA is TGTGCCAGCAGCGCCGTGGGGCTACCGACAGATACGCAGTATTTT.

This chain connects TRBV6-1 to TRBJ2-3, with D unclear. This CDR3 has 14 amino acids. CDR1 is MNHNS, CDR2 SASEGT, per germline. V was shortened by 6 bases and J by 3 bases, with 13 bases between the two germline ends. The CDR3 nucleotides read TGTGCCAGCAGCGAACTCTTGATGACAGATACGCAGTATTTT. Residues: CASSELLMTDTQYF.

The chain couples TRBV18 to TRBJ2-5; a weak D match, TRBD2 (6 bases). The CDR3 spans 15 residues. Germline assignment: CDR1 KGHSH and CDR2 LQKENI. Trimming shortened V by 4 bases and J by 4 bases, and 16 bases separated the two germline ends. In DNA, the CDR3 is TGTGCCAGCTCACGGGATGGGGGGTCACGAGAGACCCAGTACTTC. Its protein product is CASSRDGGSRETQYF. The complete variable domain, with remaining parts taken from reference TRBV18 and TRBJ2-5, reads NAGVMQNPRHLVRRRGQEARLRCSPMKGHSHVYWYRQLPEEGLKFMVYLQKENIIDESGMPKERFSAEFPKEGPSILRIQQVVRGDSAAYFCASSRDGGSRETQYFGPGTRLLVL.

This clonotype showed up just a few times. The V call is TRBV9, the J call TRBJ2-1, with D possibly being TRBD2 (5 bases). The germline CDR1 and CDR2 sequences are SGDLS and YYNGEE. Trimming stripped 2 bases from V and 0 bases from J, with 9 bases between. This CDR3 has 15 amino acids. CDR3 DNA sequence: TGTGCCAGCAGCGTGCAAGGGAGCTCCTACAATGAGCAGTTCTTC. This translates into CASSVQGSSYNEQFF.

This clonotype was seen a few times. The genes are TRBV12-3 or TRBV12-4 and TRBJ2-1; TRBD2 might be the D (6 bases). This CDR3 comprises 14 residues. V was cut by 5 bases and J by 9 bases, with 17 bases left in between. CDR3 sequence (DNA): TGTGCCAGCAGTCCGGGTGGAGGGGCGGGTGAGCAGTTCTTC. It encodes CASSPGGGAGEQFF.

For the CDR3, the DNA is TGCGCCAGCAGCCAAGATGAAGGGTTTTCTAGCAGGCGTCAAGACGAGCAGTTCTTC. Its translation is CASSQDEGFSSRRQDEQFF. This chain links TRBV4-3 with TRBJ2-1, with D tentatively TRBD2 (5 bases). V lost 0 bases to trimming and J lost 10 bases, with 28 bases between them. The germline CDR1 and CDR2 sequences are LGHNA and YSLEER. The CDR3 contains 19 residues.

The V call is TRBV15, the J call TRBJ2-1, with D unresolved. The ends were cut back, 4 bases at V and 0 bases at J, with 10 bases in the middle. This CDR3 comprises 15 residues. Germline V CDR1 and CDR2: LNHNV, YYDKDF (reference sequence). The CDR3 loop is CATSTSTNSYNEQFF. CDR3 in DNA: TGTGCCACCAGCACATCTACAAACTCCTACAATGAGCAGTTCTTC.

This clonotype has at least ten counts. The rearrangement joins TRBV20-1 to TRBJ2-4, with 10 bases that match TRBD1. The CDR3 loop spans 19 amino acids. V gave up 1 base and J gave up 0 bases; unmatched junction bases: 12. CDR1 is DFQATT, CDR2 SNEGSKA, per germline (reference sequence). CDR3 sequence reads: CSARGVRDRGRVAKNIQYF. DNA of the CDR3: TGCAGTGCTAGAGGTGTCCGGGACAGGGGTCGAGTAGCCAAAAACATTCAGTACTTC.

With regard to this clonotype: This clone may be a read error of a much larger clone one base away. The rearrangement joins TRBV4-1 to TRBJ2-5; TRBD2 is a possible D gene (6 bases). From germline, CDR1 is MGHRA and CDR2 YSYEKL. This CDR3 is 13 amino acids long. The CDR3 spells CAGSPRREGTQYF. CDR3 DNA sequence: TGCGCCGGCAGCCCGAGGCGGGAAGGGACCCAGTACTTC.

CDR3 DNA sequence: TGTGCCAGCAGCTCGAGGACTAGCGGGTTCACAGATACGCAGTATTTT. Residues: CASSSRTSGFTDTQYF. This chain links TRBV7-2 with TRBJ2-3; 11 positions match TRBD2. V dropped 4 bases and J dropped 2; count of bases not matched to a gene: 5. Per germline, CDR1 SGHTA and CDR2 FQGNSA. CDR3 length: 16 amino acids.

The gene calls are TRBV6-2 or TRBV6-3 and TRBJ2-7, with no clear D. CDR3 length: 16 amino acids. Per the germline V gene, CDR1 is MNHEY and CDR2 is SVGEGT. The V gene lost 4 bases and the J gene lost 3 bases, with 19 bases spanning the gap. The CDR3 coding sequence is TGTGCCAGCAGTTCGAGAGTCCGTAGTGGGGACTACGAGCAGTACTTC. Protein product: CASSSRVRSGDYEQYF.

This clonotype showed up just once. The chain uses TRBV5-1 and TRBJ1-1; D is unresolved. The germline gives CDR1 SGHRS, CDR2 YFSETQ. This CDR3 has 14 amino acids. V was pared by 4 bases and J by 3 bases, with 13 bases between. The CDR3 region is CASSVGNGDTEAFF. Written as DNA, the CDR3 is TGCGCCAGCAGCGTAGGGAATGGGGACACTGAAGCTTTCTTT.

The rearrangement uses TRBV3-1 and TRBJ2-4; D uncertain. The DNA end is more similar to TRBJ2-7, so the J call may be wrong. This CDR3 has 17 residues. The germline V gene encodes CDR1 LGHDT and CDR2 YNNKEL (reference sequence). CDR3 DNA sequence: TGTGCCAGCAGCCAAGATCCCCAGTCCGGGCCCCCCCACGAGCAGTACTTC. Protein sequence: CASSQDPQSGPPHEQYF.

V gene TRBV12-3 or TRBV12-4 combines with J gene TRBJ1-2, with 7 bases matching TRBD1. The CDR3 has 12 amino acids. The V and J ends lost 7 bases and 5 bases, in that order; junction bases with no gene match: 4. Here the CDR3 reads CASTEGAYGYTF. DNA for the CDR3: TGTGCCAGCACGGAGGGGGCATATGGCTACACCTTC.

The chain is built from TRBV7-2 and TRBJ2-4, with D unresolved. Judging by the DNA end, TRBJ2-5 fits better; the J call may be wrong. This CDR3 is 14 amino acids long. The germline gives CDR1 SGHTA, CDR2 FQGNSA. This CDR3 reads CASSLLGLGETQYF. CDR3 bases: TGTGCCAGCAGCCTGTTGGGCCTTGGTGAGACCCAGTACTTC.